The 22 T cell receptor beta chains below all came from one sample that was sequenced in a study of OX40 agonist ivuxolimab in advanced cancers. Repertoires were generated with immunoSEQ multiplex PCR, while TCRdb's copy carries only in-frame clones and drops some. Of some 71,000 clones in the sample, roughly 84% are singletons; the top ten hold 7.5% to 9%. Sequenced here: CD4+ or CD8+ T cells sorted from blood, sampled in a trial of the OX40 agonist ivuxolimab. These receptors all stem from an adult with an advanced solid tumor such as melanoma, head and neck, liver or kidney cancer.

CDR3 residues: CASSLAGGPTDTQYF. CDR3 nucleotides: TGTGCCAGCAGCTTAGCGGGGGGGCCTACAGATACGCAGTATTTT. The genes are TRBV7-2 and TRBJ2-3; tentative D call: TRBD2 (7 bases). The CDR3 length is 15 residues. The V gene lost 0 bases and the J gene lost 3 bases, with 10 bases spanning the gap. Germline V gene sequence: CDR1 SGHTA, CDR2 FQGNSA.

The CDR3 DNA reads as TGTGCCAGCAGCTTAGCGGCTTTGGACTCTTCTGAAGCTTTCTTT. Translation gives CASSLAALDSSEAFF. The chain joins TRBV7-9 to TRBJ1-1; D remains unclear. Germline lookup yields CDR1 SEHNR and CDR2 FQNEAQ (reference sequence). The CDR3 runs to 15 residues. Trimming took off 0 bases at V and 6 bases at J, with 14 bases between the two ends.

This rearrangement joins TRBV18 to TRBJ1-1; maybe TRBD1 (6 bases). The CDR3 extends over 14 amino acids. V lost 6 bases to trimming and J lost 0 bases, with 11 bases between them. CDR1 is KGHSH, CDR2 LQKENI, per germline. The CDR3 coding sequence is TGTGCCAGCTCTCACGGGACAATGAACACTGAAGCTTTCTTT. This codes for CASSHGTMNTEAFF.

This sequence joins TRBV28 and TRBJ2-1; 9 nucleotides agree with TRBD1. V was pared by 5 bases and J by 8 bases, with 10 bases of the junction left unmatched. Germline loops: CDR1 MDHEN, CDR2 SYDVKM. CDR3 length equals 15 residues. The CDR3, as DNA: TGTGCCAGCAGTCTCACAGGGGGCGAAAGGGATGAGCAGTTCTTC. Translation gives CASSLTGGERDEQFF. Full variable domain (remainder filled in from reference TRBV28 and TRBJ2-1): DVKVTQSSRYLVKRTGEKVFLECVQDMDHENMFWYRQDPGLGLRLIYFSYDVKMKEKGDIPEGYSVSREKKERFSLILESASTNQTSMYLCASSLTGGERDEQFFGPGTRLTVL.

The chain uses TRBV6-5 and TRBJ1-5; 9 bases line up with TRBD1. The CDR3 runs 16 residues. The germline V gene encodes CDR1 MNHEY and CDR2 SVGAGI. Trimming cost V 0 bases and J 11 bases; bases outside gene matches: 11. The CDR3 loop reads CASSYSSGTGIGAQHF. The CDR3, as DNA: TGTGCCAGCAGTTACTCATCCGGGACAGGGATTGGGGCCCAGCATTTT.

The rearrangement joins TRBV18 to TRBJ1-2, with D uncertain. V was trimmed by 0 bases and J by 0 bases, leaving 8 bases between them. This CDR3 comprises 15 residues. Germline V gene lookup returns CDR1 KGHSH and CDR2 LQKENI. CDR3 sequence reads: CASSPPSVTNYGYTF. The CDR3 DNA is TGTGCCAGCTCACCACCCAGTGTCACTAACTATGGCTACACCTTC.

The chain is built from TRBV4-3 and TRBJ2-3, with D tentatively TRBD1 or TRBD2 (5 bases each). The CDR3 spans 17 residues. The V gene lost 1 base and the J gene lost 0 bases, with 14 bases spanning the gap. The germline V gene has CDR1 LGHNA and CDR2 YSLEER. The chain's CDR3 is CASSQVEQEDSTDTQYF. CDR3 nucleotides: TGCGCCAGCAGCCAAGTGGAACAGGAGGATAGCACAGATACGCAGTATTTT.

This clone has just one count. V usage is TRBV19 and J usage is TRBJ2-7; 9 nucleotides agree with TRBD1. The CDR3 totals 15 residues. Germline V gene data show CDR1 as LNHDA and CDR2 as SQIVND (reference sequence). V shed 6 bases, J shed 0 bases, and the junction held 6 bases outside the gene matches. CDR3 sequence: CASSWTGEASYEQYF. The CDR3 nucleotides are TGTGCCAGTAGCTGGACAGGGGAGGCCTCCTACGAGCAGTACTTC.

The rearrangement uses TRBV7-3 and TRBJ2-2; 11 bases match TRBD1. The CDR3 contains 14 residues. In germline, CDR1 is SGHTA, CDR2 FQGTGA. Losses at the gene ends were 5 bases for V and 5 bases for J; bases not matched to a gene: 1. CDR3 sequence: CASSGTGGTGELFF. The CDR3 bases are TGTGCCAGCAGCGGGACAGGGGGGACCGGGGAGCTGTTTTTT.

This CDR3 is CASSLKGPEGQYF. The CDR3 DNA sequence: TGTGCCAGCAGTTTAAAAGGCCCTGAGGGGCAGTACTTC. The rearrangement joins TRBV27 to TRBJ2-5; perhaps D is TRBD1 or TRBD2 (5 bases each). V lost 2 bases to trimming and J lost 11 bases, with 15 bases between them. The CDR3 spans 13 residues. Germline-derived CDR1 and CDR2 are MNHEY and SMNVEV (reference sequence).

V and J are TRBV28 and TRBJ1-2; D remains unclear. The CDR3 totals 14 residues. CDR1 and CDR2 (germline): MDHEN, SYDVKM. V shed 2 bases and J shed 5 bases, with 12 bases lying between them. The CDR3 spells CASSLLSTGYGYTF. The CDR3, as DNA: TGTGCCAGCAGTTTACTCTCGACGGGGTATGGCTACACCTTC.

The chain recombines TRBV18 with TRBJ2-7; no clear D. Trimming removed 3 bases at V and 5 bases at J, with 17 bases between. The length of the CDR3 is 15 residues. Germline CDR1 and CDR2: KGHSH and LQKENI. CDR3 coding DNA: TGTGCCAGCTCACCGCAGCAGGAGCGAATCCACGAGCAGTACTTC. It codes for CASSPQQERIHEQYF.

V gene TRBV15 combines with J gene TRBJ2-1, with D possibly being TRBD1 or TRBD2 (6 bases each). Trimming shortened V by 0 bases and J by 12 bases, and 12 bases separated the two germline ends. Germline V lookup: CDR1 LNHNV, CDR2 YYDKDF (reference sequence). The CDR3 covers 13 residues. DNA for the CDR3: TGTGCCACCAGCAGAGATCTACAGGGAGGGCAGTTCTTC. It encodes CATSRDLQGGQFF.

The rearrangement links TRBV9 to TRBJ2-5, with no clear D. Germline values: CDR1 SGDLS, CDR2 YYNGEE. CDR3 size: 13 residues. Trimming took off 4 bases at V and 1 base at J, with 8 bases between the two ends. As DNA, the CDR3 is TGTGCCAGCAGCTTGACACTCCAAGAGACCCAGTACTTC. Encoded protein: CASSLTLQETQYF.

The J gene is TRBJ2-3, the V gene TRBV9; no definite D call. This CDR3 region has 14 residues. Germline V gene lookup returns CDR1 SGDLS and CDR2 YYNGEE. V lost 1 base and J 1 base, leaving 7 bases between the germline ends. CDR3 loop: CASSVRPGTDTQYF. Written as DNA, the CDR3 is TGTGCCAGCAGCGTACGCCCTGGCACAGATACGCAGTATTTT.

This chain connects TRBV5-1 to TRBJ2-5; 9 nucleotides align to TRBD1. Per germline, CDR1 SGHRS and CDR2 YFSETQ. The CDR3 length is 15 residues. V shed 3 bases and J 1 base; nucleotides not matched to a gene: 4. Here the CDR3 DNA reads TGCGCCAGCAGCTCCGGGACAGGGCCCCAAGAGACCCAGTACTTC. Protein: CASSSGTGPQETQYF.

The CDR3 nucleotides are TGTGCCAGCAGCCCCAGCGGGAGGGGGACCGAGACCCAGTACTTC. Translation: CASSPSGRGTETQYF. The rearrangement joins TRBV5-5 to TRBJ2-5; 10 bases agree with TRBD2. Germline V CDR1 and CDR2: SGHKS, YYEKEE (reference sequence). V lost 4 bases to trimming and J lost 5 bases; unmatched junction nucleotides: 8. The CDR3 runs to 15 residues.

The CDR3 loop is CASRGDSYTQYF. The CDR3, as DNA: TGTGCCAGCAGAGGGGACTCCTATACGCAGTATTTT. The genes are TRBV2 and TRBJ2-3; TRBD2 might be the D (6 bases). With 6 bases removed from V and 7 bases from J, the gap between germline ends came to 11 bases. Germline V gene lookup returns CDR1 SNHLY and CDR2 FYNNEI. The CDR3 covers 12 residues.

This sequence joins TRBV29-1 and TRBJ1-2, with a possible D match to TRBD1 (6 bases). Germline V gene sequence: CDR1 SQVTM, CDR2 ANQGSEA. The CDR3 sequence is 13 residues long. V lost 7 bases to trimming and J lost 4 bases, with 16 bases between them. The CDR3 spells CSAGDNYPYGYTF. The CDR3 bases are TGCAGCGCTGGGGACAACTACCCCTATGGCTACACCTTC.

This clone was observed once. For the CDR3, the DNA is TGTGCCAGCTCACCACTGGTCAGCACAGATACGCAGTATTTT. Translating gives CASSPLVSTDTQYF. This chain uses TRBV18 with TRBJ2-3; unclear D gene. The V and J ends lost 1 base and 0 bases respectively, with 5 bases between them. Looked up from germline, CDR1 is KGHSH and CDR2 is LQKENI. The CDR3 consists of 14 residues.

The chain combines TRBV7-9 with TRBJ1-5; 7 nucleotides agree with TRBD1. This CDR3 spans 14 amino acids. Germline CDR1 is SEHNR and CDR2 is FQNEAQ (reference sequence). With 7 bases clipped from V and 4 bases from J, the junction kept 7 bases outside the gene matches. CDR3 in amino acids: CASTADRTNQPQHF. The DNA of the CDR3 is TGTGCCAGCACCGCGGACAGGACTAATCAGCCCCAGCATTTT.

The chain joins TRBV5-6 to TRBJ1-5; D gene uncertain. Trimming removed 0 bases at V and 4 bases at J, with 11 bases between. Germline CDR1 and CDR2: SGHDT and YYEEEE. This CDR3 is built from 15 residues. The CDR3 here is CASSLVSSPNQPQHF. CDR3 coding DNA: TGTGCCAGCAGCTTGGTCTCGTCACCGAATCAGCCCCAGCATTTT. Based on the CDR3 plus reference TRBV5-6 and TRBJ1-5, the full variable domain is DAGVTQSPTHLIKTRGQQVTLRCSPKSGHDTVSWYQQALGQGPQFIFQYYEEEERQRGNFPDRFSGHQFPNYSSELNVNALLLGDSALYLCASSLVSSPNQPQHFGDGTRLSIL.